The clone carrying this T cell receptor beta chain was recorded at least ten times. Its cognate antigen is unknown. The record originates from a study of T-cell reconstitution after alpha-beta-depleted transplantation in children. CDR3 length: 14 residues. V was cut by 0 bases and J by 5 bases, with 9 bases left in between. The germline V gene encodes CDR1 LGHNA and CDR2 YNFKEQ. A library of TCRbeta sequences, prepared with unique molecular identifiers, was generated. TCRdb used MiXCR to reprocess the PCR reads, holding one entry per CDR3 protein. The table lists about 830,000 distinct CDR3 sequences, roughly 15% of them singletons. Study results and caveats: Several hundred graft clones that had expanded were reportedly the source of alpha-beta T cells about two months after transplant. The authors attributed T-cell counts and diversity one year after transplant mostly to newly produced T cells.

Sample: PBMCs, mostly from graft donor cells, taken 360 days after TCRalphabeta/CD19-depleted stem cell transplant. The TCR was taken from a male patient under 18 who had a stem cell transplant for acute lymphoblastic leukemia, so the T cells may come from the graft donor. V gene TRBV4-2 combines with J gene TRBJ2-3, with D hard to call. CDR3 coding DNA: TGTGCCAGCAGCCAAGAAAGTTTGAAAGATACGCAGTATTTT. Translation: CASSQESLKDTQYF.